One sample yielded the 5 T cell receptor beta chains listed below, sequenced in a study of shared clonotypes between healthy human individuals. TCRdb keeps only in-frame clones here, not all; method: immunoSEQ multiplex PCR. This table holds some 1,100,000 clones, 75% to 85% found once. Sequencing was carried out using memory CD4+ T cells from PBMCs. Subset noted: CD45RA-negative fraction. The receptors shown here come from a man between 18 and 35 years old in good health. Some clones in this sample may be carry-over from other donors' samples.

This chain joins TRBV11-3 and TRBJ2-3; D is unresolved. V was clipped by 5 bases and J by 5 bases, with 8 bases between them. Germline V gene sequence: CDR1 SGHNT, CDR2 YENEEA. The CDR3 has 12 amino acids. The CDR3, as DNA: TGTGCCAGCAGCAACACCCAAGATACGCAGTATTTT. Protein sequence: CASSNTQDTQYF.

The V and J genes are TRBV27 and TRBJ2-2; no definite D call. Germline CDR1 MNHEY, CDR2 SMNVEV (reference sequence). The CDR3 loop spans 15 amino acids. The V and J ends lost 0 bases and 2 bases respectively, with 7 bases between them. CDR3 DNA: TGTGCCAGCAGTTTATCGAGACTCAACACCGGGGAGCTGTTTTTT. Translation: CASSLSRLNTGELFF.

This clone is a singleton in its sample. The chain's CDR3 is CASSQDAGEGETQYF. The CDR3 nucleotides are TGCGCCAGCAGCCAAGATGCGGGGGAGGGGGAGACCCAGTACTTC. This rearrangement joins TRBV4-3 to TRBJ2-5; the match to TRBD2 covers 7 bases. Germline values: CDR1 LGHNA, CDR2 YSLEER. Losses at the gene ends were 0 bases for V and 5 bases for J; bases not matched to a gene: 6. The CDR3 has 15 amino acids.

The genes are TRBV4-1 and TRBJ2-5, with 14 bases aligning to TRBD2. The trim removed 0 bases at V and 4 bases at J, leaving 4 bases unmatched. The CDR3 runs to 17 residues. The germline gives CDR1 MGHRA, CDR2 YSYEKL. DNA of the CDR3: TGCGCCAGCAGCCAAGACCCGGGGACTAGCGGGAGAGAGACCCAGTACTTC. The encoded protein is CASSQDPGTSGRETQYF.

The CDR3, as DNA: TGTGCCAGCCTACGGGTCGGGCGCTCTGGAAACACCATATATTTT. Its translation: CASLRVGRSGNTIYF. The chain employs TRBV28 and TRBJ1-3; D is uncertain. The CDR3 consists of 15 residues. V shed 8 bases and J shed 0 bases, with 14 bases lying between them. Germline CDR1 and CDR2: MDHEN and SYDVKM.